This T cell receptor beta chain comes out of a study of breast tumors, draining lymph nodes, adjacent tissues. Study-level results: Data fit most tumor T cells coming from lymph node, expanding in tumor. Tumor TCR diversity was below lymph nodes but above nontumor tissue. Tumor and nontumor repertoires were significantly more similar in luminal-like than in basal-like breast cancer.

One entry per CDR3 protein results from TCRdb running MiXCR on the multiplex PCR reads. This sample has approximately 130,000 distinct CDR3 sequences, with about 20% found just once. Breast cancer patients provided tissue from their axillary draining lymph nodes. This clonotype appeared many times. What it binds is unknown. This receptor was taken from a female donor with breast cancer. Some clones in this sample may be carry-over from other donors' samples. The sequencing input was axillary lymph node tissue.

The CDR3, as DNA: TGTGCCAGCAGGGCTCCTTCCGACCGGGACGAGCAGTACTTC. The encoded protein is CASRAPSDRDEQYF. The chain joins TRBV6-1 to TRBJ2-7; D uncertain. The V end was cut by 6 bases, the J end by 5 bases, with 17 bases between. The CDR3 runs 14 residues. CDR1 and CDR2 (germline): MNHNS, SASEGT.